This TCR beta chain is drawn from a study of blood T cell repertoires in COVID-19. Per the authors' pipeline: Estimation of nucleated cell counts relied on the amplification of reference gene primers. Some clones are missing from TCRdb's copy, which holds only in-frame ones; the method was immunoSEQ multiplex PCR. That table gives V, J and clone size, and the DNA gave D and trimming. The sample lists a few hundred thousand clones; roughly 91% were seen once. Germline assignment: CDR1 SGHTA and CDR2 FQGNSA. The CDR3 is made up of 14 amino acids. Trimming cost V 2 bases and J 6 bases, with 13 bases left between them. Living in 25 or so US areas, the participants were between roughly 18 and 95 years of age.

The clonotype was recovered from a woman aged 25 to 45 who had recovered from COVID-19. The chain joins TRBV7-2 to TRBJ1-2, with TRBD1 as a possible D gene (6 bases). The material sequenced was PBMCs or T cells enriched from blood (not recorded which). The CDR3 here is CASSLPGQWDGYTF. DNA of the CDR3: TGTGCCAGCAGCTTACCCGGACAGTGGGATGGCTACACCTTC.